This TCR beta chain is drawn from a study of response to subunit inactivated influenza vaccine. Study outcomes and limitations: Only a handful of new T cells, the authors suggested, are recruited with each seasonal influenza vaccination.

V was cut by 4 bases and J by 4 bases, with 9 bases left in between. The CDR3 has 13 amino acids. TCRdb re-called the RT-PCR reads with MiXCR, one entry per CDR3 protein. Of 700,000 to 800,000 distinct CDR3 sequences in the sample, less than 20% were seen once. This clonotype was seen ten or more times. Its antigen is still unknown. The source material was PBMCs from blood, sampled around 5 days after vaccination. This TCR was sampled from a man aged 45-60 years who received an inactivated influenza vaccine. This chain joins TRBV12-3 or TRBV12-4 and TRBJ2-3; tentative D call: TRBD2 (6 bases). CDR3 protein: CASSSGVPDTQYF. The CDR3 DNA sequence: TGTGCCAGCAGTTCGGGGGTGCCAGATACGCAGTATTTT.